This T cell receptor (beta chain) was observed in a study of TIL therapy for anti-PD-1-resistant metastatic lung cancer. Overall study context: Median tumor mutation burden was roughly 1.5 mutations per megabase. Study conclusions and caveats: Treatment-naive, never-smoker and oncogene-addicted patients were overrepresented in this highly selected cohort. TIL cultures after expansion showed higher clonality and lower diversity than baseline tumor (median 6% vs 31%).

This was the immunoSEQ v3 assay. Repertoires were generated with immunoSEQ multiplex PCR, while TCRdb's copy carries only in-frame clones and drops some. Seen here are approximately 87,000 clones, about 71% observed once, and the top ten hold about a tenth. Regarding time point: pre-treatment sample, taken before nivolumab and TIL therapy. Pleural nodules or supraclavicular lymph nodes made up most of the excised metastases sampled. This clone was seen just once. Its antigen is undetermined. The CDR3 runs to 18 residues. CDR1 is SEHNR and CDR2 is FQNEAQ in the germline V gene (reference sequence). V shed 2 bases and J shed 5 bases, with 22 bases lying between them.

The chain combines TRBV7-9 with TRBJ2-1; TRBD1 or TRBD2 may be the D gene (6 bases each). This specimen was tumor tissue, taken at baseline. The clonotype originates from a person aged 25 to 85 with non-small cell lung cancer. The CDR3 nucleotides read TGTGCCAGCAGCTTATCTCCTTATCAGTCCGGGGGCGACAATGAGCAGTTCTTC. Protein product: CASSLSPYQSGGDNEQFF.